Each of the 19 T cell receptor beta chains below was sequenced from the same sample in a study of T cell changes during pregnancy in multiple sclerosis. Libraries were prepared by immunoSEQ multiplex PCR; TCRdb keeps only in-frame clonotypes and omits some of them. The top ten clones hold 2.5% to 3% of a sample with about 67,000 clones, 92% of them seen once. Sequencing was performed on peripheral blood, taken in the second trimester of pregnancy. Source of these receptors: a female donor in good health, enrolled as a control in a pregnancy study.

This chain uses TRBV28 with TRBJ1-2; maybe TRBD1 (5 bases). The CDR3 loop spans 13 amino acids. From germline, CDR1 is MDHEN and CDR2 SYDVKM. The V end was cut by 10 bases, the J end by 4 bases, with 16 bases between. The CDR3 here is CATGTHTGYGYTF. The CDR3 coding sequence is TGTGCCACCGGGACTCATACCGGCTATGGCTACACCTTC.

The chain carries TRBV30 and TRBJ2-2; a weak D match, TRBD2 (6 bases). V was pared by 0 bases and J by 11 bases, with 22 bases between. Looked up from germline, CDR1 is GTSNPN and CDR2 is SVGIG (reference sequence). CDR3 length equals 16 residues. The chain's CDR3 is CAWSVLGGNSLGELFF. CDR3 DNA: TGTGCCTGGAGTGTACTAGGCGGGAACAGCCTTGGAGAGCTGTTTTTT.

This clone was counted once. The chain is built from TRBV6-5 and TRBJ1-5; D is ambiguous. Looked up from germline, CDR1 is MNHEY and CDR2 is SVGAGI. The ends were cut back, 2 bases at V and 0 bases at J, with 11 bases in the middle. The CDR3 has 16 amino acids. The CDR3 sequence is CASSYEPLGSNQPQHF. DNA for the CDR3: TGTGCCAGCAGTTACGAACCCCTAGGTAGCAATCAGCCCCAGCATTTT.

The V gene is TRBV7-2, the J gene TRBJ2-4; 7 bases agree with TRBD1. The CDR3 has 18 amino acids. CDR1 is SGHTA, CDR2 FQGNSA, per germline. V shed 0 bases and J 0 bases; nucleotides not matched to a gene: 8. CDR3 loop: CASSLARDRTLAKNIQYF. In DNA form, the CDR3 reads TGTGCCAGCAGCTTAGCCAGGGACAGAACATTAGCCAAAAACATTCAGTACTTC.

The chain recombines TRBV6-5 with TRBJ2-3, with D possibly TRBD2 on 6 matching bases. The CDR3 length is 15 residues. Germline CDR1 reads MNHEY; CDR2 reads SVGAGI. The V and J ends lost 5 bases and 2 bases respectively, with 14 bases between them. In nucleotides, the CDR3 is TGTGCCAGCAGTCCCAGCGGGCGGTTCACAGATACGCAGTATTTT. Translation gives CASSPSGRFTDTQYF.

J is TRBJ1-2 and V is TRBV18, with TRBD1 as a possible D gene (6 bases). CDR1 and CDR2 (germline): KGHSH, LQKENI. Between the trimmed V and J ends, which lost 1 base and 4 bases, there was a span of 13 bases. The CDR3 is 15 residues long. The CDR3, as DNA: TGTGCCAGCTCACCACGGAGACAGGAGTCCTATGGCTACACCTTC. Protein product: CASSPRRQESYGYTF.

V usage is TRBV28 and J usage is TRBJ2-5; D may be TRBD1 (6 bases). The CDR3 spans 15 residues. Trimming pared 3 bases from V and 2 bases from J, leaving 13 bases between. The germline V gene has CDR1 MDHEN and CDR2 SYDVKM. CDR3 DNA: TGTGCCAGCAGTTTGGGGGCTAACCAGCAAGAGACCCAGTACTTC. As protein: CASSLGANQQETQYF.

This clone was detected once. The rearrangement joins TRBV2 to TRBJ2-7; no clear D. V lost 1 base and J 4 bases, leaving 5 bases between the germline ends. CDR1 is SNHLY, CDR2 FYNNEI, per germline. This CDR3 is built from 12 residues. The CDR3 spells CASSEDGYEQYF. The CDR3 nucleotides are TGTGCCAGCAGTGAAGACGGGTACGAGCAGTACTTC.

The chain recombines TRBV30 with TRBJ1-1, with D tentatively TRBD1 (5 bases). The V gene lost 5 bases and the J gene lost 6 bases, with 10 bases spanning the gap. CDR1 GTSNPN and CDR2 SVGIG come from the germline V gene (reference sequence). This CDR3 spans 11 amino acids. The CDR3 sequence is CAWSLGPEAFF. The CDR3 DNA is TGTGCCTGGTCCTTGGGGCCTGAAGCTTTCTTT.

The table lists this clone with a count of one. A read error may produce the germline difference seen at one junction end. This sequence joins TRBV25-1 and TRBJ2-7, with D hard to call. The CDR3 contains 12 residues. The germline V gene encodes CDR1 MGHDK and CDR2 SYGVNS. The CDR3 DNA reads TGTGCCAGCAGTGAAGGGCTGGGCAGGCCTCACTTC. This translates into CASSEGLGRPHF.

The rearrangement uses TRBV7-2 and TRBJ1-1; 10 bases are a match to TRBD1. This CDR3 contains 13 residues. Losses at the gene ends were 6 bases for V and 6 bases for J; bases not matched to a gene: 4. CDR1 SGHTA and CDR2 FQGNSA come from the germline V gene. Here the CDR3 DNA reads TGTGCCAGCAGGATCGACAGGGGGCCTGAAGCTTTCTTT. Translating gives CASRIDRGPEAFF.

The CDR3 bases are TGTGCCAGCAGCTTTGGCGGGGGGAGCACAGATACGCAGTATTTT. This gives the protein CASSFGGGSTDTQYF. The chain uses TRBV5-6 and TRBJ2-3; 8 bases fit TRBD2. CDR1 SGHDT and CDR2 YYEEEE come from the germline V gene. J gave up 0 bases and V 2 bases, and 2 bases lay outside the gene matches. CDR3 size: 15 residues.

This chain links TRBV25-1 with TRBJ2-5, with TRBD2 matching over 9 bases. The CDR3 is 14 residues long. The germline V gene encodes CDR1 MGHDK and CDR2 SYGVNS. With 5 bases clipped from V and 4 bases from J, the junction kept 5 bases outside the gene matches. The CDR3 region is CASSYSSGRETQYF. CDR3 bases: TGTGCCAGCAGTTACAGTAGCGGGAGAGAGACCCAGTACTTC. Complete variable domain (other parts from reference TRBV25-1 and TRBJ2-5): EADIYQTPRYLVIGTGKKITLECSQTMGHDKMYWYQQDPGMELHLIHYSYGVNSTEKGDLSSESTVSRIRTEHFPLTLESARPSHTSQYLCASSYSSGRETQYFGPGTRLLVL.

V and J are TRBV25-1 and TRBJ1-6; D call uncertain. This CDR3 contains 13 residues. V was clipped by 4 bases and J by 8 bases, with 9 bases between them. The germline V gene encodes CDR1 MGHDK and CDR2 SYGVNS. This CDR3 reads CASSAEVHSPLHF. In nucleotides, the CDR3 is TGTGCCAGCAGTGCAGAGGTTCATTCACCCCTCCACTTT.

This clone was observed a few times. The chain is built from TRBV5-4 and TRBJ2-6, with no clear D. The CDR3 totals 16 residues. V was shortened by 4 bases and J by 1 base, with 12 bases between the two germline ends. Germline V gene data show CDR1 as SGHNT and CDR2 as YYREEE (reference sequence). CDR3 sequence: CASSQDSGSGANVLTF. DNA for the CDR3: TGTGCCAGCAGCCAAGATTCCGGGTCTGGGGCCAACGTCCTGACTTTC.

The chain combines TRBV6-4 with TRBJ2-5, with a weak D call TRBD2 (6 bases). The J call is doubtful: the DNA matches TRBJ2-7 better. The CDR3 consists of 13 residues. Looked up from germline, CDR1 is MRHNA and CDR2 is SNTAGT. The CDR3 protein is CANRGLFSYEQYF. CDR3 bases: TGTGCCAACCGGGGACTCTTCTCCTACGAGCAGTACTTC.

The rearrangement links TRBV18 to TRBJ2-3; possible D gene TRBD1, 5 bases. V lost 2 bases, J lost 4 bases, and 16 bases lay in between. The CDR3 length is 16 residues. CDR1 and CDR2 from the germline V gene are KGHSH and LQKENI. As DNA, the CDR3 is TGTGCCAGCTCACCAAACGAGTTTGTAGGGGCAGATACGCAGTATTTT. Translated, it gives CASSPNEFVGADTQYF.

This sequence joins TRBV11-2 and TRBJ2-7; D unresolved. The CDR3 has 13 residues. V was cut by 3 bases and J by 2 bases, with 8 bases left in between. The germline V gene encodes CDR1 SGHAT and CDR2 FQNNGV. The DNA of the CDR3 is TGTGCCAGCAGCTTTTACAGAGCCTACGAGCAGTACTTC. It translates to CASSFYRAYEQYF.

This clone was recorded once. The gene calls are TRBV5-1 and TRBJ1-1; D is unresolved. Per the germline V gene, CDR1 is SGHRS and CDR2 is YFSETQ. The CDR3 runs to 15 residues. Trimming removed 6 bases at V and 1 base at J, with 16 bases between. The DNA of the CDR3 is TGCGCCAGCACCCCAAGTGACTCAACGAACACTGAAGCTTTCTTT. Translating gives CASTPSDSTNTEAFF.